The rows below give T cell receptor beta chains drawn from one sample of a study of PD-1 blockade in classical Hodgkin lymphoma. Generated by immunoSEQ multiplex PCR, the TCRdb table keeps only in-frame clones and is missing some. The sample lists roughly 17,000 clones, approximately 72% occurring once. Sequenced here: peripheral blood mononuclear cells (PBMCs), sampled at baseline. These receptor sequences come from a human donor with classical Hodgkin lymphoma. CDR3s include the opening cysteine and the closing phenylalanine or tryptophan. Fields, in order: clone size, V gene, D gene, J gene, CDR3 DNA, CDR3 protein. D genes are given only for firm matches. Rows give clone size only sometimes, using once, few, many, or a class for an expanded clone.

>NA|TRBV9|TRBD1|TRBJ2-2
TGTGCCAGCACCTTGGACAGGGGTCCCACCGGGGAGCTGTTTTTT
CASTLDRGPTGELFF
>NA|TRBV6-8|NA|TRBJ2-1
TGTGCCAGCAGTTACTCGAAGGGTAATGAGCAGTTCTTC
CASSYSKGNEQFF
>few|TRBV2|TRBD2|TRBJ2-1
TGTGCCAGCAGTGGTACGCTCCTAGCGGGGGCCTACAATGAGCAGTTCTTC
CASSGTLLAGAYNEQFF
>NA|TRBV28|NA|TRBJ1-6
TGTGCCAGCAGTTCGATCTCAGGGGTTCTCTATAATTCACCCCTCCACTTT
CASSSISGVLYNSPLHF
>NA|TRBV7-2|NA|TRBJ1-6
TGTGCCAGCAGCTTAGGAGGGACGGGAAGAACTCCCCTCCACTTT
CASSLGGTGRTPLHF
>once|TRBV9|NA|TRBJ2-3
TGTGCCAGCAGCGCCTCTAGGGAAACAAGCACAGATACGCAGTATTTT
CASSASRETSTDTQYF
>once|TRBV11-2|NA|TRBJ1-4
TGTGCCAGCAGCTGGAACGGCGCAGAAAAACTGTTTTTT
CASSWNGAEKLFF
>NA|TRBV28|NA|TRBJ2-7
TGTGCCAGCAGTCCTGGACCGCCGTTTTCCTACGAGCAGTACTTC
CASSPGPPFSYEQYF
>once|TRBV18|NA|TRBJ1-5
TGTGCCAGCTCACCACTTAAGGGCAATCAGCCCCAGCATTTT
CASSPLKGNQPQHF
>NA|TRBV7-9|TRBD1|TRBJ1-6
TGTGCCAGCAGCTTGGGACAGACTAATTCACCCCTCCACTTT
CASSLGQTNSPLHF
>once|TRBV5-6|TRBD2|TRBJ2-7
TGTGCCAGCAGCCTCGGGGGGGTGAGGGAGCAGTACTTC
CASSLGGVREQYF
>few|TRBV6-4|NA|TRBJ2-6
TGTGCCAGCAAAAGTCCCGGGGCCAACGTCCTGACTTTC
CASKSPGANVLTF
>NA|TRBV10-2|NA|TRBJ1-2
TGCGCCAGCAGCCCTAGTCCCGGAGAGGGCTATGGCTACACCTTC
CASSPSPGEGYGYTF
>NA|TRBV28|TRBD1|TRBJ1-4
TGTGCCAGTGCCATGACAGGGGGCATGGGGGGTGAAAAACTGTTTTTT
CASAMTGGMGGEKLFF
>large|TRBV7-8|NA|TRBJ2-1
TGTGCCAGCAGCCCCTGGGGCGGTTACGGGGACAATGAGCAGTTCTTC
CASSPWGGYGDNEQFF
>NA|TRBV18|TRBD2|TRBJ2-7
TGTGCCAGCTCACCACGACTAGCGGGGGGCGCCTACGAGCAGTACTTC
CASSPRLAGGAYEQYF
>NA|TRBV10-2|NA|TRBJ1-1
TGCGCCAGCAGTGAGTCTCCCAGGATCACTGAAGCTTTCTTT
CASSESPRITEAFF
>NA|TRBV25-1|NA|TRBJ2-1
TGTGCCAGCATGGACAGTCGGGGGCAAAACTACAATGAGCAGTTCTTC
CASMDSRGQNYNEQFF
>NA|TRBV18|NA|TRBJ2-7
TGTGCCAGCTCACCAGGGGTTAGTAGCGCCTACGAGCAGTACTTC
CASSPGVSSAYEQYF
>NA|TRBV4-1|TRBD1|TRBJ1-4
TGCGCCAGCAGCCAACCGGACAGGGGGGCAACTAATGAAAAACTGTTTTTT
CASSQPDRGATNEKLFF
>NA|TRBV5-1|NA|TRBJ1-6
TGCGCCAGCAGCAGGGAGGGGAATAATTCACCCCTCCACTTT
CASSREGNNSPLHF
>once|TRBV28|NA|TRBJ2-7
TGTGCCAGCAGTTTACCGGCAGGGAACTACGAGCAGTACTTC
CASSLPAGNYEQYF
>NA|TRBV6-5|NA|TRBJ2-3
TGTGCCAGCAGTTATGATGGGGGTACAGATACGCAGTATTTT
CASSYDGGTDTQYF
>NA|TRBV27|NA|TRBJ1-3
TGTGCCCCTACGGATGACAGCTCTGGAAACACCATATATTTT
CAPTDDSSGNTIYF
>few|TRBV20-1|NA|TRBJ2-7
TGCAGTGCCGCGGGCTACGAGCAGTACTTC
CSAAGYEQYF
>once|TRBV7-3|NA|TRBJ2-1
TGTGCCAGCAGCCTAACGGGGGCTGAGCAGTTCTTC
CASSLTGAEQFF
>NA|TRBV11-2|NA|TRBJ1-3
TGTGCCAGCAGCCTGGAGCTCTCTGGAAACACCATATATTTT
CASSLELSGNTIYF
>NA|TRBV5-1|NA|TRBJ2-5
TGCGCCAGCAGCTTACAGGGGCGGGCGGGGGAGACCCAGTACTTC
CASSLQGRAGETQYF
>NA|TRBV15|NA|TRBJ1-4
TGTGCCACGTGTCCCGGGGGGGTTAATGAAAAACTGTTTTTT
CATCPGGVNEKLFF
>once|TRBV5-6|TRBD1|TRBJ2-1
TGTGCCAGCAGCTTCCGGACAGGGAGCTCCTACAATGAGCAGTTCTTC
CASSFRTGSSYNEQFF
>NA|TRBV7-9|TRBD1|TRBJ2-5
TGTGCCAGCACCGGACCATGGGAAGACAGGGCAAGGGGAGAGACCCAGTACTTC
CASTGPWEDRARGETQYF
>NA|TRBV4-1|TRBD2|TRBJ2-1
TGCGCCAGCAGCCAAGTCCTAGCGGGGAGATACAATGAGCAGTTCTTC
CASSQVLAGRYNEQFF
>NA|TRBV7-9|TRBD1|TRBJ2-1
TGTGCCAGCAGCTTAGGGGGACAGGGCGGATACTACAATGAGCAGTTCTTC
CASSLGGQGGYYNEQFF
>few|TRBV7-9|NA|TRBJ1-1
TGTGCCAGCAGCTTAGTTTCGGGGTACAACACTGAAGCTTTCTTT
CASSLVSGYNTEAFF
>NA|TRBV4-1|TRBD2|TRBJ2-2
TGCGCCAGCAGGCCTACTAGCGGGGGAGGGGGGGAGCTGTTTTTT
CASRPTSGGGGELFF
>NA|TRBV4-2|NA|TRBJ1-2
TGTGCCAGCAGCCAGATCGACCAGGTTGGCTACACCTTC
CASSQIDQVGYTF
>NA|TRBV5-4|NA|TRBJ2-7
TGTGCCAGCAGCTTAGGTGGGGGGCGGTACGAGCAGTACTTC
CASSLGGGRYEQYF
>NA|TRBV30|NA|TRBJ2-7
TGTGCCTGGAGTACCCGGGGAGTCGGCGAGCAGTACTTC
CAWSTRGVGEQYF
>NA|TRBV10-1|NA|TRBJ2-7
TGCGCCAGCAGTGAAGTAAGGGGCCACCCCTACGAGCAGTACTTC
CASSEVRGHPYEQYF
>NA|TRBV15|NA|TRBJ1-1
TGTGCCACCAGCAGGACAGGAAACACTGAAGCTTTCTTT
CATSRTGNTEAFF
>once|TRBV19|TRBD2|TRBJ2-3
TGTGCCAGTAGTAGCGCGGCGGGGGGAGAAGATACGCAGTATTTT
CASSSAAGGEDTQYF
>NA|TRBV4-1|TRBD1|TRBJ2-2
TGCGCCAGCAGCCAAGAGACAGGGGTCACCGGGGAGCTGTTTTTT
CASSQETGVTGELFF
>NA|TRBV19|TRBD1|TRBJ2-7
TGTGCCAGTGGAAAGACAGGGAGTTACGAGCAGTACTTC
CASGKTGSYEQYF
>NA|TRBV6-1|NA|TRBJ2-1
TGTGCCAGCAGTGACCGGGTCCGGGGGTTCTTC
CASSDRVRGFF
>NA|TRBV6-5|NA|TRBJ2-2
TGTGCCAGCTATGGCACCGGGGAGCTGTTTTTT
CASYGTGELFF
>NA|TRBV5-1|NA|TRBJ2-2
TGCGCCAGCAGCTTGGGCGGAGGCCCGTCGAATTCCGGGGAGCTGTTTTTT
CASSLGGGPSNSGELFF
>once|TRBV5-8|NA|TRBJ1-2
TGTGCCAGCAGCACCGAAGGGTTAGGCTATGGCTACACCTTC
CASSTEGLGYGYTF
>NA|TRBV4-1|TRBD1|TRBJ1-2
TGCGCCAGCAGCGGCGACAGGGGTGGCGGCTACACCTTC
CASSGDRGGGYTF
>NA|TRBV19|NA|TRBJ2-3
TGTGCCAGTAGTCCTTACGGAGGGGGGAATAAGGGAGATACGCAGTATTTT
CASSPYGGGNKGDTQYF
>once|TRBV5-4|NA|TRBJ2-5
TGTGCCAGCAGCTTTGGAGGGGGGGCGGGAGAGACCCAGTACTTC
CASSFGGGAGETQYF
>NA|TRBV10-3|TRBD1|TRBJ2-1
TGTGCCATCCAAACCGGGACAGGGGGAAATGAGCAGTTCTTC
CAIQTGTGGNEQFF
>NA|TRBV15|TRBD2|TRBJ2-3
TGTGCCACCAGCAGAAGGGCTAGCGGGGGGCCGGCAGATACGCAGTATTTT
CATSRRASGGPADTQYF
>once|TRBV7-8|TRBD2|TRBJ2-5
TGTGCCAGCAGCTTAAGGAGGGCGGGGGGGCCGCAGGAGACCCAGTACTTC
CASSLRRAGGPQETQYF
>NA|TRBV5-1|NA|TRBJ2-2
TGCGCCAGCAGCTTGGGACGGTTGGTCACCGGGGAGCTGTTTTTT
CASSLGRLVTGELFF
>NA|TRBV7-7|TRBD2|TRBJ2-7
TGTGCCAGCAGCCCCGGGTCGGGAGGGACGGAGCAGTACTTC
CASSPGSGGTEQYF
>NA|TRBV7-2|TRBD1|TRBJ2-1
TGTGCCAGCAGCTTACAAACAGGGGTCTCCTACAATGAGCAGTTCTTC
CASSLQTGVSYNEQFF
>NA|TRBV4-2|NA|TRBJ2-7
TGTGCCAGCGGCTACGAGCAGTACTTC
CASGYEQYF
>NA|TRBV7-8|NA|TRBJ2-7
TGTGCCAGCAGCTTAGCGGCAGGTTCGGAGCAGTACTTC
CASSLAAGSEQYF
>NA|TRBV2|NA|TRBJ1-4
TGTGCCGGCACCGCACAGGGAACAAGGGAAAAACTGTTTTTT
CAGTAQGTREKLFF